The next 10 T cell receptor beta chains were all read from a single sample in a study of T cell responses to AZD1222 COVID-19 vaccine. This table comes from immunoSEQ multiplex PCR, and its TCRdb copy is limited to in-frame clones, with some not included. There are roughly 130,000 clones in the sample; around 94% occur only once, and under 7.5% lies in the top ten. The starting material was peripheral blood, obtained on day 0 of AZD1222 vaccination. Receptor source: an adult in good health.

This chain connects TRBV3-1 (or the pseudogene TRBV3-2) to TRBJ2-1, with TRBD2 matching over 14 bases. CDR1 is LGHDT, CDR2 YNNKEL, per germline (reference sequence). The CDR3 is made up of 20 amino acids. Trimming removed 2 bases from V and 2 bases from J; junction bases left unmatched: 11. CDR3 in amino acids: CASSQRVGTSGRGPYNEQFF. The CDR3, as DNA: TGTGCCAGCAGCCAAAGAGTCGGGACTAGCGGGAGAGGGCCCTACAATGAGCAGTTCTTC.

The chain combines TRBV29-1 with TRBJ1-2, with unresolved D. Between the trimmed V and J ends, which lost 4 bases and 7 bases, there was a span of 13 bases. Per germline, CDR1 SQVTM and CDR2 ANQGSEA. The CDR3 loop spans 12 amino acids. The CDR3 reads CSVGSQSLGYTF. In DNA form, the CDR3 reads TGCAGCGTTGGGTCCCAGTCTCTTGGCTACACCTTC.

The chain uses TRBV2 and TRBJ1-2; possible D gene TRBD1, 5 bases. CDR3 length: 16 amino acids. The V gene's germline CDR1 is SNHLY and CDR2 FYNNEI. V was clipped by 0 bases and J by 0 bases, with 11 bases between them. CDR3 region: CASSEAGVGANYGYTF. The DNA of the CDR3 is TGTGCCAGCAGTGAAGCGGGGGTCGGAGCTAACTATGGCTACACCTTC.

The genes are TRBV5-4 and TRBJ2-7, with D maybe TRBD2 (5 bases). Looked up from germline, CDR1 is SGHNT and CDR2 is YYREEE (reference sequence). This CDR3 has 13 residues. Between the trimmed V and J ends, which lost 3 bases and 6 bases, there was a span of 13 bases. CDR3 sequence (DNA): TGTGCCAGCAGCTGGAGCGGCTCAACCGAGCAGTACTTC. Translation: CASSWSGSTEQYF.

The gene calls are TRBV28 and TRBJ2-1; D is uncertain. The CDR3 sequence is 14 residues long. With 3 bases removed from V and 10 bases from J, the gap between germline ends came to 16 bases. The germline V gene has CDR1 MDHEN and CDR2 SYDVKM. The CDR3 reads CASSFLTDISEQFF. CDR3 coding DNA: TGTGCCAGCAGTTTTTTGACGGATATATCGGAGCAGTTCTTC.

This chain's CDR3 is CASSLEIGLGELFF. The DNA of the CDR3 is TGTGCCAGCAGTCTCGAAATAGGGCTGGGGGAGCTGTTTTTT. This rearrangement joins TRBV27 to TRBJ2-2; D gene unclear. There are 14 residues in the CDR3. Germline lookup yields CDR1 MNHEY and CDR2 SMNVEV (reference sequence). Deletions cut 5 bases from V and 8 bases from J, with 15 bases between.

The chain combines TRBV28 with TRBJ1-5; D may be TRBD1 (6 bases). V lost 5 bases, J lost 2 bases, and 13 bases lay in between. The germline V gene has CDR1 MDHEN and CDR2 SYDVKM. CDR3 length equals 15 residues. This CDR3 reads CASSTGGAGNQPQHF. DNA of the CDR3: TGTGCCAGCAGTACCGGGGGGGCCGGCAATCAGCCCCAGCATTTT.

This clone was picked up many times. The gene calls are TRBV7-9 and TRBJ2-7, with 8 bases aligning to TRBD1. The germline CDR1 and CDR2 sequences are SEHNR and FQNEAQ (reference sequence). Trimming cost V 5 bases and J 7 bases; bases outside gene matches: 13. CDR3 length: 15 amino acids. The CDR3 loop is CASSPGQGAMGEQYF. As DNA, the CDR3 is TGTGCCAGCAGCCCGGGGCAGGGGGCTATGGGAGAGCAGTACTTC. Supplemented by reference TRBV7-9 and TRBJ2-7, the full variable domain reads DTGVSQNPRHKITKRGQNVTFRCDPISEHNRLYWYRQTLGQGPEFLTYFQNEAQLEKSRLLSDRFSAERPKGSFSTLEIQRTEQGDSAMYLCASSPGQGAMGEQYFGPGTRLTVT.

The J gene is TRBJ2-2, the V gene TRBV6-2 or TRBV6-3; 11 bases align to TRBD2. Germline V gene data show CDR1 as MNHEY and CDR2 as SVGEGT. V lost 0 bases to trimming and J lost 4 bases; unmatched junction nucleotides: 13. The CDR3 spans 20 residues. The CDR3 region is CASSYSSTLLAGARTGELFF. CDR3 sequence (DNA): TGTGCCAGCAGTTACTCTTCGACTTTACTAGCGGGAGCTCGCACCGGGGAGCTGTTTTTT.

This chain uses TRBV7-2 with TRBJ2-7, with D uncertain. Germline V CDR1 and CDR2: SGHTA, FQGNSA. This CDR3 has 13 amino acids. V dropped 1 base and J dropped 5 bases, with 9 bases sitting between them. The CDR3 loop is CASSLGHRDEQYF. The CDR3 coding sequence is TGTGCCAGCAGCTTAGGTCATCGGGACGAGCAGTACTTC.